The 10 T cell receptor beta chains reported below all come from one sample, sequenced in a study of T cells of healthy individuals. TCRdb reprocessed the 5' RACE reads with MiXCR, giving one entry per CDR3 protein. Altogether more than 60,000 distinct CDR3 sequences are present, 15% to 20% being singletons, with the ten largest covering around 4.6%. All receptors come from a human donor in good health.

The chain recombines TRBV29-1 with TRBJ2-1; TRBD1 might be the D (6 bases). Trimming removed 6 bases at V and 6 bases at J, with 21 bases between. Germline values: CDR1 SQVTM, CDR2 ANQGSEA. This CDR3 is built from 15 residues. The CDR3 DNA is TGCAGCGTGAACCCATCGGACAGCTTACGCAATGAGCAGTTCTTC. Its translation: CSVNPSDSLRNEQFF.

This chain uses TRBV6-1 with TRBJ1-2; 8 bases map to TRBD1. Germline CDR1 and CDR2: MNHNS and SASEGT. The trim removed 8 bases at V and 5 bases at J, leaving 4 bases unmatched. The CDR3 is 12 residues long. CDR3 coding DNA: TGTGCCAGCGGACAGGGAAGTTATGGCTACACCTTC. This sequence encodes CASGQGSYGYTF.

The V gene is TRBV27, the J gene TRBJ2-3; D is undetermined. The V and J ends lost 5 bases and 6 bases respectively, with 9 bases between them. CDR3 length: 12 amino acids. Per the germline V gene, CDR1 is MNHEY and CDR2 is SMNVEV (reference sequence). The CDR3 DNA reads TGTGCCAGCAGTATACCCGGGGATACGCAGTATTTT. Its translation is CASSIPGDTQYF.

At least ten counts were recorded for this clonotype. The CDR3 here is CASSYFDPANTGELFF. For the CDR3, the DNA is TGTGCCAGCAGTTACTTCGACCCCGCGAACACCGGGGAGCTGTTTTTT. The V gene is TRBV6-2 or TRBV6-3, the J gene TRBJ2-2; D gene uncertain. Looked up from germline, CDR1 is MNHEY and CDR2 is SVGEGT. Trimming removed 1 base from V and 0 bases from J, with 9 bases in between. CDR3 length equals 16 residues.

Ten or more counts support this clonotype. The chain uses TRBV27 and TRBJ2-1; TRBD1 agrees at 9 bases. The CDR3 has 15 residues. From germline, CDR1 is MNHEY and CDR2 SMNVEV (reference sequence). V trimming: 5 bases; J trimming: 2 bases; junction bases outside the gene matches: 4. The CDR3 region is CASSGTGMAYNEQFF. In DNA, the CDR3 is TGTGCCAGCAGTGGGACAGGGATGGCCTACAATGAGCAGTTCTTC.

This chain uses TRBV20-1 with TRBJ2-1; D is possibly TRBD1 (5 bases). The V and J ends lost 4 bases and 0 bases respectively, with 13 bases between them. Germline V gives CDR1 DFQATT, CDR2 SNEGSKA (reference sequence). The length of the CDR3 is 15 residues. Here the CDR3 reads CSAKGQLSSYNEQFF. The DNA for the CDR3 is TGCAGTGCTAAGGGGCAGCTAAGCTCCTACAATGAGCAGTTCTTC.

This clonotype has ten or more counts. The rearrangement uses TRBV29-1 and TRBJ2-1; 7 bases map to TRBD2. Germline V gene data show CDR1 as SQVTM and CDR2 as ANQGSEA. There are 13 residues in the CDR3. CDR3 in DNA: TGCACCACACGTACAAGCGGGAACAATGAGCAGTTCTTC. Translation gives CTTRTSGNNEQFF.

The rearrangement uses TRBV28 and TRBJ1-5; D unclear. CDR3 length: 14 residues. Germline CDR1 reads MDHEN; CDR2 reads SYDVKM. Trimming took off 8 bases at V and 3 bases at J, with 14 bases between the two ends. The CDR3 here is CASGGLGSNQPQHF. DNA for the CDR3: TGTGCCAGCGGAGGATTAGGGTCCAATCAGCCCCAGCATTTT.

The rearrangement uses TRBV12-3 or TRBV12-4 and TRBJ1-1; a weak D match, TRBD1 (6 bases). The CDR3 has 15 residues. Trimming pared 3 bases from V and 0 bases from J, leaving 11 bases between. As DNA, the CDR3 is TGTGCCAGCAGTTTTGGGACATTGCTGAACACTGAAGCTTTCTTT. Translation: CASSFGTLLNTEAFF.

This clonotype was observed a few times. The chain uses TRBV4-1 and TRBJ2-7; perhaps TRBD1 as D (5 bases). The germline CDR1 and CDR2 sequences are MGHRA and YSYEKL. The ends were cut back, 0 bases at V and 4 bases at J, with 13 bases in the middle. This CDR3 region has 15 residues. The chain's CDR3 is CASSQDLRQTYEQYF. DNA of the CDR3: TGCGCCAGCAGCCAAGATCTGAGACAGACTTACGAGCAGTACTTC.